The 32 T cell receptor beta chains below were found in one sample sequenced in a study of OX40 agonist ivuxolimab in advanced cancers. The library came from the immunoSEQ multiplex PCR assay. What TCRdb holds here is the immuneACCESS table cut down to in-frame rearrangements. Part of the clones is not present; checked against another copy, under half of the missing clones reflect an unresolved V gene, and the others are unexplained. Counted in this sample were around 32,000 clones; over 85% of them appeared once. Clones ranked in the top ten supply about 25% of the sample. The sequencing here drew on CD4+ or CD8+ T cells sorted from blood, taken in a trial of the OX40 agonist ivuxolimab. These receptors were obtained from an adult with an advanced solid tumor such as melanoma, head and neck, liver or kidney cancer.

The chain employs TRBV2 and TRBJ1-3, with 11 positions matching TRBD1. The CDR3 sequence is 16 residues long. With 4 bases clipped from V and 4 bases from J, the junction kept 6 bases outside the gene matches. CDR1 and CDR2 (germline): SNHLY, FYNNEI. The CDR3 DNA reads TGTGCCAGCAGTGGCGGACAGGGGGCGCGGGGAAACACCATATATTTT. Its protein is CASSGGQGARGNTIYF. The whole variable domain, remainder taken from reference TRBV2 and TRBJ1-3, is EPEVTQTPSHQVTQMGQEVILRCVPISNHLYFYWYRQILGQKVEFLVSFYNNEISEKSEIFDDQFSVERPDGSNFTLKIRSTKLEDSAMYFCASSGGQGARGNTIYFGEGSWLTVV.

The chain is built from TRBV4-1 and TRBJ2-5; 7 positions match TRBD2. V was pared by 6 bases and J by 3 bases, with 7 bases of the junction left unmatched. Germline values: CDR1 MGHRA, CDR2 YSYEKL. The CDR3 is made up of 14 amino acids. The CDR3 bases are TGCGCCAGCAGGGACCCGGGAGGCAAAGAGACCCAGTACTTC. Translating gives CASRDPGGKETQYF.

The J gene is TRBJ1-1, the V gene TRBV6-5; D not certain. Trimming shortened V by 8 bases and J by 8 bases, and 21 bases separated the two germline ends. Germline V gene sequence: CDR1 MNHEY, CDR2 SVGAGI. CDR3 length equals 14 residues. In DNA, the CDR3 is TGTGCCAGCGGAGACGGACGGCTGGTGGTAGAAGCTTTCTTT. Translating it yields CASGDGRLVVEAFF.

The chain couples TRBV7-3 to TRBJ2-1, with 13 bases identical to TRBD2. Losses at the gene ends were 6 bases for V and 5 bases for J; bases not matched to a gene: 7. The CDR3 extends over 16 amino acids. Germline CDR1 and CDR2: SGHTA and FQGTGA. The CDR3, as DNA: TGTGCCAGCAGTTCAACGGGGACTAGCGGGAACAATGAGCAGTTCTTC. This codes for CASSSTGTSGNNEQFF.

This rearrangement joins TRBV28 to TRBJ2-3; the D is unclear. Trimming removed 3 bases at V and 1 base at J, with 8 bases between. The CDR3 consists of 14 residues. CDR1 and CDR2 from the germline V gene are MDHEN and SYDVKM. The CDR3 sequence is CASSLGTRTDTQYF. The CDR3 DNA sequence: TGTGCCAGCAGTTTGGGAACCCGCACAGATACGCAGTATTTT.

Here the CDR3 reads CASSLLGIAYEQYF. For the CDR3, the DNA is TGTGCCAGCAGCTTACTAGGGATTGCCTACGAGCAGTACTTC. The V and J genes are TRBV5-8 and TRBJ2-7; D is possibly TRBD2 (5 bases). CDR3 size: 14 residues. Germline V gene data show CDR1 as SGHTS and CDR2 as YDEGEE. The V end was cut by 2 bases, the J end by 2 bases, with 11 bases between.

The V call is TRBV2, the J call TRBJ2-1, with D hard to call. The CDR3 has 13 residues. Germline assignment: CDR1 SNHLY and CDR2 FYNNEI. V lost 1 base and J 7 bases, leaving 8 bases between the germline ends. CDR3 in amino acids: CASSEVSFNEQFF. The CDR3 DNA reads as TGTGCCAGCAGTGAAGTTAGTTTTAATGAGCAGTTCTTC.

In DNA, the CDR3 is TGTGCCAGCGGAGAAGTCTCCTACAATGAGCAGTTCTTC. Residues: CASGEVSYNEQFF. The V call is TRBV2, the J call TRBJ2-1; no clear D. Trimming stripped 8 bases from V and 0 bases from J, with 8 bases between. The CDR3 is 13 amino acids. Looked up from germline, CDR1 is SNHLY and CDR2 is FYNNEI.

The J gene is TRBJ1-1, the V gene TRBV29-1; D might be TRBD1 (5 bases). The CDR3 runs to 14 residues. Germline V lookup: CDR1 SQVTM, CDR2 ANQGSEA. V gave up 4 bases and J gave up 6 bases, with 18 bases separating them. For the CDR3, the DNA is TGCAGCGTTGCTATCCCGGGGGTATTCCCTGAAGCTTTCTTT. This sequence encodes CSVAIPGVFPEAFF.

CDR3 bases: TGTGCCAGCAGCCGGGACGGTAACTCCTACGAGCAGTACTTC. As protein: CASSRDGNSYEQYF. V is TRBV7-9 and J is TRBJ2-7; D may match TRBD1 or TRBD2 (5 bases each). This CDR3 has 14 amino acids. Trimming pared 5 bases from V and 0 bases from J, leaving 11 bases between. Germline V gene data show CDR1 as SEHNR and CDR2 as FQNEAQ (reference sequence).

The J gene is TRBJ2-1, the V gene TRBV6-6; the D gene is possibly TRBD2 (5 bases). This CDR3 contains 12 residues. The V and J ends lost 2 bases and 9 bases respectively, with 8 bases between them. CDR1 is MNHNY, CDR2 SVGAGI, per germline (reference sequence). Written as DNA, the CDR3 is TGTGCCAGCAGTTACCCGAGCGGTGAGCAGTTCTTC. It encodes CASSYPSGEQFF.

CDR3 region: CASSSGTSRYNEQFF. The CDR3 coding sequence is TGTGCCAGCAGCTCCGGGACTAGCAGATACAATGAGCAGTTCTTC. J is TRBJ2-1 and V is TRBV5-8, with TRBD2 matching over 9 bases. Losses at the gene ends were 3 bases for V and 4 bases for J; bases not matched to a gene: 5. Germline V gene sequence: CDR1 SGHTS, CDR2 YDEGEE. This CDR3 spans 15 amino acids.

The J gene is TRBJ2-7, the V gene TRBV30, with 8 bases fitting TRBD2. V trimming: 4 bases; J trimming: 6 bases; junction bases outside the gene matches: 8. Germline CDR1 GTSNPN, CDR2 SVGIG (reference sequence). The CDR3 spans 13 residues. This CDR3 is CAWKAGVAVEQYF. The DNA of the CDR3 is TGTGCCTGGAAAGCGGGAGTCGCGGTCGAGCAGTACTTC.

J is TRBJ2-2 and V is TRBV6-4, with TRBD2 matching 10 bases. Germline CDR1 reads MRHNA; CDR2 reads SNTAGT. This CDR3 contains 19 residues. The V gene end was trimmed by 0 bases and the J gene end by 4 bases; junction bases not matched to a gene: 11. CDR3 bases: TGTGCCAGCAGTGACTCGCTGGTCCTAGCGGGAGACGGCACCGGGGAGCTGTTTTTT. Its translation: CASSDSLVLAGDGTGELFF.

CDR3 residues: CSVKSRTGDIYGYTF. CDR3 sequence (DNA): TGCAGCGTTAAATCAAGGACAGGGGACATCTATGGCTACACCTTC. This rearrangement joins TRBV29-1 to TRBJ1-2, with 9 bases that match TRBD1. Germline V gene sequence: CDR1 SQVTM, CDR2 ANQGSEA. The CDR3 is 15 amino acids. The V and J ends lost 5 bases and 4 bases, in that order; junction bases with no gene match: 11.

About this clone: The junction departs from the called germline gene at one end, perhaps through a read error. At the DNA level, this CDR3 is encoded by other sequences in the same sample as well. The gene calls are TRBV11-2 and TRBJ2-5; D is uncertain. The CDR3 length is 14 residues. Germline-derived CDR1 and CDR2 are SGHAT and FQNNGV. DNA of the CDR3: TGCGCCAGCAGCCCATTTGCACGGCAAGAGACCCAGTACTTC. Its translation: CASSPFARQETQYF.

The CDR3 DNA sequence: TGTGCCAGTAGTGCCAGATGGGGTCCTTACGAGCAGTACTTC. Its translation is CASSARWGPYEQYF. The chain uses TRBV19 and TRBJ2-7; D gene unclear. Trimming cost V 5 bases and J 4 bases, with 15 bases left between them. The CDR3 covers 14 residues. Germline CDR1 is LNHDA and CDR2 is SQIVND (reference sequence).

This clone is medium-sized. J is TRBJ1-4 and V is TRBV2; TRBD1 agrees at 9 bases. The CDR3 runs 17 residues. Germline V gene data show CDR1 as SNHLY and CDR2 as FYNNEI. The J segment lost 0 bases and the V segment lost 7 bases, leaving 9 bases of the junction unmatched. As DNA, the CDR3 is TGTGCCAGCATGGGGGACAGGGTTTCGGCAACTAATGAAAAACTGTTTTTT. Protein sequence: CASMGDRVSATNEKLFF.

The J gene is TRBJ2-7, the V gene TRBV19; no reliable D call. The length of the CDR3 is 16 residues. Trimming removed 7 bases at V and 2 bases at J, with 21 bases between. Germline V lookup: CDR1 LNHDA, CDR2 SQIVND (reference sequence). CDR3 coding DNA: TGTGCCAGTAAGCACTCCAGTGGCTCCGCTGCCTACGAGCAGTACTTC. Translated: CASKHSSGSAAYEQYF.

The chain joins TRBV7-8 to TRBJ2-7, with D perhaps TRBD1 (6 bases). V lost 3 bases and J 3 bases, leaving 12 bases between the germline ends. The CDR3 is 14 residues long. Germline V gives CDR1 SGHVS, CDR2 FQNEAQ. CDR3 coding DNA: TGTGCCAGCAGCTTCGCAGGGGCCAGCTACGAGCAGTACTTC. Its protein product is CASSFAGASYEQYF.

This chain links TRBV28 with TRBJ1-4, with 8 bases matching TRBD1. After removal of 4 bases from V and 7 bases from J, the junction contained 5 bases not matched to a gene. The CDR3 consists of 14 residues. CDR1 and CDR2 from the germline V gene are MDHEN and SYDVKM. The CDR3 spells CASSSQGGGEKLFF. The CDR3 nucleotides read TGTGCCAGCAGTTCACAGGGGGGAGGTGAAAAACTGTTTTTT.

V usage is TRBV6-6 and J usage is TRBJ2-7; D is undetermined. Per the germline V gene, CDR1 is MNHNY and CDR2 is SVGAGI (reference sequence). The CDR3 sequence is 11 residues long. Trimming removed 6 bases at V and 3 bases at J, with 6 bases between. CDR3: CASSPSYEQYF. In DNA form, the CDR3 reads TGTGCCAGCAGCCCTAGCTACGAGCAGTACTTC.

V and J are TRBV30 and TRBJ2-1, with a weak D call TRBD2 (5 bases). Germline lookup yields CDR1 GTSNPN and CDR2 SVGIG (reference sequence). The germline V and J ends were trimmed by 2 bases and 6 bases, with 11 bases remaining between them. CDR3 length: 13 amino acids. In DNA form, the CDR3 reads TGTGCCTGGAGTAGCGGCCTAGTCAATGAGCAGTTCTTC. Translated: CAWSSGLVNEQFF.

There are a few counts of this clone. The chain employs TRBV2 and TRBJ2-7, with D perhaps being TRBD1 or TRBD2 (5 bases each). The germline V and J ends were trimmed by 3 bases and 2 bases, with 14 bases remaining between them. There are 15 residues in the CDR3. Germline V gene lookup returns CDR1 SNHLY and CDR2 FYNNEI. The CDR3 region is CASSEGRERAYEQYF. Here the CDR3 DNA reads TGTGCCAGCAGTGAGGGCAGGGAGAGGGCCTACGAGCAGTACTTC.

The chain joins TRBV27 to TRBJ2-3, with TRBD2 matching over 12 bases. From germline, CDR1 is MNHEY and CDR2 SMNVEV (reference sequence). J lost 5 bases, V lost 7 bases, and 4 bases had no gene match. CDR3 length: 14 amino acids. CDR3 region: CASKTSGGQDTQYF. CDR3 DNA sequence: TGTGCCAGCAAAACTAGCGGGGGGCAAGATACGCAGTATTTT.

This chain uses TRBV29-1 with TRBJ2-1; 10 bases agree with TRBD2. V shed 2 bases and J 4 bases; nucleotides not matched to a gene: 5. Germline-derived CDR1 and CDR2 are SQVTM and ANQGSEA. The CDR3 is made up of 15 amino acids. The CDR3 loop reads CSVEYTSGAYNEQFF. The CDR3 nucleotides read TGCAGCGTTGAATATACTAGCGGGGCTTACAATGAGCAGTTCTTC.

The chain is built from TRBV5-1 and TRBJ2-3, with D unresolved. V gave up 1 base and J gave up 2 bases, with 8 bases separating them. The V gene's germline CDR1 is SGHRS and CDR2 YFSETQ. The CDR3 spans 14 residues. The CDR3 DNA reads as TGCGCCAGCAGCTTGTCACGGCCCACAGATACGCAGTATTTT. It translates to CASSLSRPTDTQYF.

The DNA of the CDR3 is TGCAGCGTAGCCGGGACAGACTACCAAGAGACCCAGTACTTC. Translation gives CSVAGTDYQETQYF. V and J are TRBV29-1 and TRBJ2-5; TRBD1 aligns across 7 bases. With V trimmed by 6 bases and J by 0 bases, 7 bases remained unmatched. Germline-derived CDR1 and CDR2 are SQVTM and ANQGSEA. The CDR3 runs 14 residues. Full variable domain (outside the CDR3, taken from reference TRBV29-1 and TRBJ2-5): SAVISQKPSRDICQRGTSLTIQCQVDSQVTMMFWYRQQPGQSLTLIATANQGSEATYESGFVIDKFPISRPNLTFSTLTVSNMSPEDSSIYLCSVAGTDYQETQYFGPGTRLLVL.

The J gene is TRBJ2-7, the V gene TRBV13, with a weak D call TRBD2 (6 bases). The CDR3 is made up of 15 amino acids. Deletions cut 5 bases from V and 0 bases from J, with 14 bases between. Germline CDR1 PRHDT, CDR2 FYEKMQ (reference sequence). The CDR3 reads CASSPGGEGSYEQYF. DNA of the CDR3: TGTGCCAGCAGCCCCGGCGGGGAAGGCTCCTACGAGCAGTACTTC.

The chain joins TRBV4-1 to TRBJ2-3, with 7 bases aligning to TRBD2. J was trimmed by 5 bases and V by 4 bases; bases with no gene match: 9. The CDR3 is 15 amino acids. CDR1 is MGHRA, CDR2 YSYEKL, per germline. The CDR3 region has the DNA TGCGCCAGCAGCCGCGGGGGTTTGGGGGGAGATACGCAGTATTTT. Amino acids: CASSRGGLGGDTQYF.

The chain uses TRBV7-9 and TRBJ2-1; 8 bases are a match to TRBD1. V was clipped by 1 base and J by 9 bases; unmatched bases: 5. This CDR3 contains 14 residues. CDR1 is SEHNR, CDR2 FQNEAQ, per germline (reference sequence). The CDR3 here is CASSLGQGRGEQFF. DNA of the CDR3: TGTGCCAGCAGCTTAGGACAGGGGCGGGGTGAGCAGTTCTTC. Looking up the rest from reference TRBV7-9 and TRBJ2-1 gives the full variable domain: DTGVSQNPRHKITKRGQNVTFRCDPISEHNRLYWYRQTLGQGPEFLTYFQNEAQLEKSRLLSDRFSAERPKGSFSTLEIQRTEQGDSAMYLCASSLGQGRGEQFFGPGTRLTVL.

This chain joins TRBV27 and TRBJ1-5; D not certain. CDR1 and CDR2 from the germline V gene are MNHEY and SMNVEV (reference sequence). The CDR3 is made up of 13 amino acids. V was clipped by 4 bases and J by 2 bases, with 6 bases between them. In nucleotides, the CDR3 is TGTGCCAGCAGTTATTCGGGCAATCAGCCCCAGCATTTT. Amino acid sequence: CASSYSGNQPQHF.